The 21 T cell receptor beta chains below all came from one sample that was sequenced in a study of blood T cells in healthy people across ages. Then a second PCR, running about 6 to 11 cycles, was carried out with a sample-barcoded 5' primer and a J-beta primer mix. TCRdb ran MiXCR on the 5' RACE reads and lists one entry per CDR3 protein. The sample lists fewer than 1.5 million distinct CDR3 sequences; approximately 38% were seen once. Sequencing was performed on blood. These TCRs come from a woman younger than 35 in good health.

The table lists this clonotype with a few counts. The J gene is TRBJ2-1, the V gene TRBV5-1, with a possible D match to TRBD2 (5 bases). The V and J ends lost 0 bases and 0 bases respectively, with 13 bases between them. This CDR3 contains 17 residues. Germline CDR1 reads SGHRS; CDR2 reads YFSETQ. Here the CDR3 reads CASSLVWTPSSYNEQFF. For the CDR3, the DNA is TGCGCCAGCAGCTTGGTTTGGACTCCAAGCTCCTACAATGAGCAGTTCTTC.

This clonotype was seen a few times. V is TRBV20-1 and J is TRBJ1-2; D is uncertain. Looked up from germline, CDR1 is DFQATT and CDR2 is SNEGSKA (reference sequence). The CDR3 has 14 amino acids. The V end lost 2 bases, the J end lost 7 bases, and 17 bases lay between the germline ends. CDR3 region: CSARIGGEISGYTF. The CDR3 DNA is TGCAGTGCTAGAATAGGTGGGGAAATATCTGGCTACACCTTC.

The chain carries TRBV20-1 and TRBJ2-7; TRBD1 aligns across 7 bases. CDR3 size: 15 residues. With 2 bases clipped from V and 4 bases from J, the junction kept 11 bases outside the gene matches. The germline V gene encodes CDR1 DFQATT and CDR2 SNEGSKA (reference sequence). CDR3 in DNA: TGCAGTGCTAGACCTCGACAGGGATCGCTTTACGAGCAGTACTTC. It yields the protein CSARPRQGSLYEQYF.

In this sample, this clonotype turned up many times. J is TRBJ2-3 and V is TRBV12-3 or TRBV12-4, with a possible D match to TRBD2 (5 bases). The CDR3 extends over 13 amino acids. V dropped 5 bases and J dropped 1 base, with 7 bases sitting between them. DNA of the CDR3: TGTGCCAGCAGTGCCGGGGGCACAGATACGCAGTATTTT. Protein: CASSAGGTDTQYF.

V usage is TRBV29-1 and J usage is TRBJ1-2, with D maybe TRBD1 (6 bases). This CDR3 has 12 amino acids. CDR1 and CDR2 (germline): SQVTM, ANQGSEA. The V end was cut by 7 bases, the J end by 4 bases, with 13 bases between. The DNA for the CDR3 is TGCAGCGCCCAAGGAGGGGGCTATGGCTACACCTTC. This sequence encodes CSAQGGGYGYTF.

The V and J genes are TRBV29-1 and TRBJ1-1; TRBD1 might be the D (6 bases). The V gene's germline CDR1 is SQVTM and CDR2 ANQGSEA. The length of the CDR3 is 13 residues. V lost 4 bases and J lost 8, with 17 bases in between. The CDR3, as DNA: TGCAGCGTTGCCCTTCGGGGGCCAGCCGAAGCTTTCTTT. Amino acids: CSVALRGPAEAFF.

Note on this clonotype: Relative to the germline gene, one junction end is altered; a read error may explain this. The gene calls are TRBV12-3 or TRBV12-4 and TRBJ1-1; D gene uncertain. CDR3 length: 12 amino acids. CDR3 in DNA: TGTACCAGCAGTTTTAGGGCCACTGAAGCTTTCTTT. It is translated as CTSSFRATEAFF.

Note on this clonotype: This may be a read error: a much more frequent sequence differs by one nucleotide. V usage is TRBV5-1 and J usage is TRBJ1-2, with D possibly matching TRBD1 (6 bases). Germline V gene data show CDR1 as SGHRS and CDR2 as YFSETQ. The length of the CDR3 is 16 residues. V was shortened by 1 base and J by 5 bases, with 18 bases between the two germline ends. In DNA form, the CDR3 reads TGCGCCAGCAGCTTGAATGCGGCAGGGGACTTTTATGGCTACACCTTC. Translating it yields CASSLNAAGDFYGYTF.

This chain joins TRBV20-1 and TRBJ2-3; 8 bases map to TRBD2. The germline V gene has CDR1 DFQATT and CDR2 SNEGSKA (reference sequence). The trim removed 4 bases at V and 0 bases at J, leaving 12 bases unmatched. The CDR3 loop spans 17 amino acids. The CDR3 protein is CSAKGIAGSQSTDTQYF. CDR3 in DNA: TGCAGTGCTAAGGGAATAGCGGGAAGCCAGAGCACAGATACGCAGTATTTT.

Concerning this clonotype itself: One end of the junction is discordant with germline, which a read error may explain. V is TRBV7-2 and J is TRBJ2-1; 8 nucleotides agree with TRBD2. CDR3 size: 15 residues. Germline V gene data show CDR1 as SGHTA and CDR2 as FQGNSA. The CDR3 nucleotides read TGTGCCAGCGGCTTAGCGGGGCCGGGGGGCAATGAGCAGTTCTTC. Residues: CASGLAGPGGNEQFF.

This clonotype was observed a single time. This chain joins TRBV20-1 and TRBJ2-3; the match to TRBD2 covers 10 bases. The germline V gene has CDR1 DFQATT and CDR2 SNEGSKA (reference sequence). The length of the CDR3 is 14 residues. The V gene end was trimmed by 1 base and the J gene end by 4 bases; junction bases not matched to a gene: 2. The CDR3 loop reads CSARGGTSADTQYF. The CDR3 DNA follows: TGCAGTGCTAGAGGAGGGACTAGCGCAGATACGCAGTATTTT.

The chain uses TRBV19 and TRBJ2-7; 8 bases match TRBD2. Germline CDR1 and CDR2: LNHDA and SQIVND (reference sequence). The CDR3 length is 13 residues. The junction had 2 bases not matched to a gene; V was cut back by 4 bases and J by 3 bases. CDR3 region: CASSTTSGYEQYF. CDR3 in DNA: TGTGCCAGTAGTACTACTAGCGGCTACGAGCAGTACTTC.

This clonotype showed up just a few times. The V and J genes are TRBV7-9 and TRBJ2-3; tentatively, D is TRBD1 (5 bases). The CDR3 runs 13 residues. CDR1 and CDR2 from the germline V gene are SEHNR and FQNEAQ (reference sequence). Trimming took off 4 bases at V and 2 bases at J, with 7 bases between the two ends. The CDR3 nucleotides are TGTGCCAGCAGCTGGGGCCTCACAGATACGCAGTATTTT. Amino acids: CASSWGLTDTQYF.

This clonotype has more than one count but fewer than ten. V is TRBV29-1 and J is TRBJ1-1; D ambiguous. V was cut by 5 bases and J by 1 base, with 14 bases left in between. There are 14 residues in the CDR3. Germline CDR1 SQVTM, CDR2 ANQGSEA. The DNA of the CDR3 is TGCAGCGTTTCGTCTTCATGGACGAACACTGAAGCTTTCTTT. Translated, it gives CSVSSSWTNTEAFF.

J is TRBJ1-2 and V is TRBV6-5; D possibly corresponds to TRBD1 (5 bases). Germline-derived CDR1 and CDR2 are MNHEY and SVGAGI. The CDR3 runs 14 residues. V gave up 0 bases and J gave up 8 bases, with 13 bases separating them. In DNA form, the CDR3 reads TGTGCCAGCAGTTACTCGGATAGGGGCGGCGGCTACACCTTC. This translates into CASSYSDRGGGYTF.

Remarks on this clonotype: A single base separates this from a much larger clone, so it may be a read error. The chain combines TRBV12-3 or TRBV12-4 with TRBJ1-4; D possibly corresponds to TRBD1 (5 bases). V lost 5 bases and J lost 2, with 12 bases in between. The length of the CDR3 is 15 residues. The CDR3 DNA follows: TGTGCCAGCAGTACCAGACGGGGGACTAATGAAAAACTGTTTTTT. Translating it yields CASSTRRGTNEKLFF.

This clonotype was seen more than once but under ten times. The chain's CDR3 is CSVFGSGGTDTQYF. The DNA of the CDR3 is TGCAGCGTATTTGGGTCCGGGGGCACAGATACGCAGTATTTT. This chain links TRBV29-1 with TRBJ2-3, with D tentatively TRBD2 (5 bases). Deletions cut 6 bases from V and 1 base from J, with 14 bases between. The CDR3 spans 14 residues. CDR1 and CDR2 (germline): SQVTM, ANQGSEA.

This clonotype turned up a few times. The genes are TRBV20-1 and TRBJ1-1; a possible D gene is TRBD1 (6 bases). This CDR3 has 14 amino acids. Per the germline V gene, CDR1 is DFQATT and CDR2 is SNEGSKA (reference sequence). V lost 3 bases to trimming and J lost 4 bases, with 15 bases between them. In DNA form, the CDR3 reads TGCAGTGCTAGTAACAGGGAGTTTGGCACTGAAGCTTTCTTT. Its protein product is CSASNREFGTEAFF.

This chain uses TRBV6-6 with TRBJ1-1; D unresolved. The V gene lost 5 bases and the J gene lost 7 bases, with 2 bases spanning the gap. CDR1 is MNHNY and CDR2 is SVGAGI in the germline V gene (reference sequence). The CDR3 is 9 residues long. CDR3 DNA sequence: TGTGCCAGCAGTAATGAAGCTTTCTTT. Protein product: CASSNEAFF.

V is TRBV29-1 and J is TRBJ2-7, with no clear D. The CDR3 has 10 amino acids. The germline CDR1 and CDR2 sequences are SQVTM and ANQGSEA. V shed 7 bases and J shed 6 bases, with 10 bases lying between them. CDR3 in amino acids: CSALLSEQYF. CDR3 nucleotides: TGCAGCGCCCTCCTTTCCGAGCAGTACTTC.

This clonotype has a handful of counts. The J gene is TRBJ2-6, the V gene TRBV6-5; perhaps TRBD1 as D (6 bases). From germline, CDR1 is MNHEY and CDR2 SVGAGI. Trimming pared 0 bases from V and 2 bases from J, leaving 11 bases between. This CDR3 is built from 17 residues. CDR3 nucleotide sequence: TGTGCCAGCAGTTACTCTGCAGGGGACCCTGGGGCCAACGTCCTGACTTTC. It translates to CASSYSAGDPGANVLTF.